Following are 8 T cell receptor beta chains from one sample sequenced in a study of blood T cells in healthy people across ages. Through a sample-barcoded 5' primer and a J-beta primer mix, a second PCR was run for 7 to 11 cycles. TCRdb ran MiXCR on the 5' RACE reads and lists one entry per CDR3 protein. Here the sample spans over 1,200,000 distinct CDR3 sequences, approximately 60% being singletons. Sample: blood. Receptor source: a man in his late teens or twenties in good health.

The chain is built from TRBV29-1 and TRBJ2-3; D call uncertain. CDR3 size: 12 residues. CDR1 is SQVTM, CDR2 ANQGSEA, per germline. V was shortened by 6 bases and J by 4 bases, with 11 bases between the two germline ends. CDR3 amino acids: CSVAKSPDTQYF. The DNA for the CDR3 is TGCAGCGTCGCCAAAAGCCCAGATACGCAGTATTTT.

This clonotype was picked up a small number of times. This chain uses TRBV4-1 with TRBJ1-2; 8 bases align to TRBD1. Germline V gene sequence: CDR1 MGHRA, CDR2 YSYEKL. CDR3 size: 14 residues. V lost 2 bases and J lost 8; bases outside the gene matches: 7. Written as DNA, the CDR3 is TGCGCCAGCAGCCAACGGACAGGGATGAACGGCTACACCTTC. Translating it yields CASSQRTGMNGYTF.

The chain recombines TRBV11-2 with TRBJ1-1, with D maybe TRBD1 (6 bases). Germline CDR1 reads SGHAT; CDR2 reads FQNNGV. Trimming pared 5 bases from V and 7 bases from J, leaving 11 bases between. The CDR3 loop spans 12 amino acids. The CDR3 coding sequence is TGTGCCAGCAGCCGGAACAGGGTTGAAGCTTTCTTT. As protein: CASSRNRVEAFF.

This clonotype was recorded only once. The DNA for the CDR3 is TGTGCCAGCAAGGGCTACACAGATACGCAGTATTTT. Its protein is CASKGYTDTQYF. The gene calls are TRBV6-6 and TRBJ2-3; D is uncertain. Between the trimmed V and J ends, which lost 7 bases and 2 bases, there was a span of 7 bases. Germline loops: CDR1 MNHNY, CDR2 SVGAGI (reference sequence). This CDR3 region has 12 residues.

This clonotype came up a few times. This chain links TRBV29-1 with TRBJ2-4, with D perhaps TRBD1 (7 bases). With 4 bases removed from V and 13 bases from J, the gap between germline ends came to 17 bases. CDR3 length equals 12 residues. Germline V gives CDR1 SQVTM, CDR2 ANQGSEA. The CDR3 reads CSVALRGVEQYF. CDR3 nucleotide sequence: TGCAGCGTTGCTCTCAGGGGGGTTGAGCAGTACTTC.

This rearrangement joins TRBV6-5 to TRBJ1-2; 7 bases are shared with TRBD1. CDR1 and CDR2 (germline): MNHEY, SVGAGI. This CDR3 comprises 15 residues. Losses at the gene ends were 5 bases for V and 5 bases for J; bases not matched to a gene: 11. Written as DNA, the CDR3 is TGTGCCAGCAGTCCCGGGGACAGTAGGGCTTATGGCTACACCTTC. Translated: CASSPGDSRAYGYTF.

Details on this clonotype: This may stem from a read error, because a much larger clone lies one nucleotide away. The V call is TRBV29-1, the J call TRBJ2-7; unclear D gene. Germline CDR1 and CDR2: SQVTM and ANQGSEA. V lost 6 bases to trimming and J lost 5 bases, with 14 bases between them. The CDR3 runs 12 residues. CDR3 DNA sequence: TGCAGCGTAGCGAATACCCGCAACGAGCAGTACTTC. The encoded protein is CSVANTRNEQYF.

The CDR3 is CASSLVPQGVYGYTF. CDR3 DNA: TGTGCCAGCAGCTTAGTCCCACAAGGGGTCTACGGCTACACCTTC. V usage is TRBV7-2 and J usage is TRBJ1-2; tentative D call: TRBD1 (5 bases). Trimming stripped 1 base from V and 8 bases from J, with 17 bases between. The CDR3 spans 15 residues. Germline V CDR1 and CDR2: SGHTA, FQGNSA.